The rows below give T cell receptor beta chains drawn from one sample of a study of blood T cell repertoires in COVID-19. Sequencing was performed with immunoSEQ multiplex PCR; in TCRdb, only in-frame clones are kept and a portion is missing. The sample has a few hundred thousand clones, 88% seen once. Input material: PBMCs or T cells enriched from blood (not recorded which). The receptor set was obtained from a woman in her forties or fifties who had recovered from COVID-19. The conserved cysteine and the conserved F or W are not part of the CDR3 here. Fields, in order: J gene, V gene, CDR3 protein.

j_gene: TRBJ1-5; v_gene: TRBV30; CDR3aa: AWSVRRNQPQH
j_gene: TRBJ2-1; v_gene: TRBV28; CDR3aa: ASSLTGLAGGPYNEQF
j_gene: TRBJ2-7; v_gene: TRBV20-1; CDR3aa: SATLTYEQY
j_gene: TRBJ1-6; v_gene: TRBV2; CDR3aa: ASSGEDPSPLH
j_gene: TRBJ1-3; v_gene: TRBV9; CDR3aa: ASSVDARTGNTIY
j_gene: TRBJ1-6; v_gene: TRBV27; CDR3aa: ASNTGPYSPLH
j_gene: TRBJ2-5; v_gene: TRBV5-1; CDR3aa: ASSLEGRVRETQY
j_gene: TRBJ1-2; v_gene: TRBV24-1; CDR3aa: ATSDLSARGNYGYT
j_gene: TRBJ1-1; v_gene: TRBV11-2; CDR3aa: ASSFGTGVNTEAF
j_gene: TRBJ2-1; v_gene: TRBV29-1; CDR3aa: SGFSGSYNEQF
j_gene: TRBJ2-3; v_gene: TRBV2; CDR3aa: ATLGLAGLDTQY
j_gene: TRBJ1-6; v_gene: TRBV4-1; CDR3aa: ASSQQKGDNSPLH
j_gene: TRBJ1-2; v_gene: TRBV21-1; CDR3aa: ASSKNRRSPPNYGYT
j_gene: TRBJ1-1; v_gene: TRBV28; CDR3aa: ASRLQATEAF
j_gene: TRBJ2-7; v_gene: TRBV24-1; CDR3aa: ATSDPKGTAYEQY
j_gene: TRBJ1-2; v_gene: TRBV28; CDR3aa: ASSVQGGYGYT
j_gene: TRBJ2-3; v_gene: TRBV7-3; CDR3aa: ASSRGLFTDTQY
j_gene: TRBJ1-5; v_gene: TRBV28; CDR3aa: ASSRDRNSNQPQH
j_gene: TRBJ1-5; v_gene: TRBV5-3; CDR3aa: ARISRGLQPQH
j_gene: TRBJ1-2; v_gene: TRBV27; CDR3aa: ASRGRPNYGYT
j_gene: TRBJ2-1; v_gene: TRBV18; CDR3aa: ASSPAGADNEQF
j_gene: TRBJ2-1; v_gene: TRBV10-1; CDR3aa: ASSRTRTSGRAGHEQF
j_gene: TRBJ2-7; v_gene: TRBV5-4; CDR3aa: ASSAPGLATYEQY
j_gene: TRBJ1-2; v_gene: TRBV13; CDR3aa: ASSLTGEYGYT
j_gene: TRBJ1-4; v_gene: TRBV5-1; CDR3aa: ASSLWGQGEKLF
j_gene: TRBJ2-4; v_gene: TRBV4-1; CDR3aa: ASSQVSDSKNIQY
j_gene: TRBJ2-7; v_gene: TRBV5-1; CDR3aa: ASSLVTGSPYEQY
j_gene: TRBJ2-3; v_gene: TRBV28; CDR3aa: ASSRDGLGTDTQY
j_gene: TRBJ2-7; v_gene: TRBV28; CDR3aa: ASGSGSGYEQY
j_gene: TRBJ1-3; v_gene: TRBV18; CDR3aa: ASSPEQGAGGNTIY
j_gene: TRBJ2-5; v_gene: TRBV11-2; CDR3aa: ASSLRRSGQETQY
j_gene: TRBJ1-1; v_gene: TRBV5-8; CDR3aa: ASSSSYMNTEAF
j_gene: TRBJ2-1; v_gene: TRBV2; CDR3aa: ASSDRVRSYNEQF
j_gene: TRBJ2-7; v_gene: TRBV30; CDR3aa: AWTLESGRPSYEQY
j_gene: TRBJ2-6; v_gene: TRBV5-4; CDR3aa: ASSLANRQGAGANVLT
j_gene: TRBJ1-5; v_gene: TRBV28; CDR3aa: ASSRPLGGYSNQPQH
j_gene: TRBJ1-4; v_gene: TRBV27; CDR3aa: ASSLSPRAYEKLF
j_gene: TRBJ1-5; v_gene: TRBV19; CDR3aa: ASSSRQPNQPQH
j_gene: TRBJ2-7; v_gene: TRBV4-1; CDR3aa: ASSQITRGQGTYEQY
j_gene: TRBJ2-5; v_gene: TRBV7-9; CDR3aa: ASSLVGERTQY
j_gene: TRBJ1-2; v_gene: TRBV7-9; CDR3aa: ASSLAAEAVNRGYGYT
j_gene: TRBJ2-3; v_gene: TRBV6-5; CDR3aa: ASRLESTDTQY
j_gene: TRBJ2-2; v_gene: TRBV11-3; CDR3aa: ASSLIQGSGELF
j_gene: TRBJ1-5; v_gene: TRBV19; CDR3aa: ASRGGRNSNQPQH
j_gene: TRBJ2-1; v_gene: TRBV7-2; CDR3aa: ASTRDRGHNEQF
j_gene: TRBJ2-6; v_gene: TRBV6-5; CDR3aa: ASSSGFGANVLT
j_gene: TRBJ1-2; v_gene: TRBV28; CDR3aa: ASSLGGAVDYGYT
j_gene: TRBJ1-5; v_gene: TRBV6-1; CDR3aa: ASSEGTGYSNQPQH
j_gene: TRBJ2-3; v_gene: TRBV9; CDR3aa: ASSVGNRIHTQY
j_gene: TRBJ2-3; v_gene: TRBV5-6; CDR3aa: ASSTDTSGRAEAQY
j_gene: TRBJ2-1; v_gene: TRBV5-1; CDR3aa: ASSLVAGSNEQF
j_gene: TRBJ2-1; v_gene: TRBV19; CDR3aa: ATKSAAYNEQF
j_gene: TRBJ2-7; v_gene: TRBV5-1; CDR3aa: ASSEDFYYEQY
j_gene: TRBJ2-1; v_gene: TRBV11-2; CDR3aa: ASSSSGRELTNEQF
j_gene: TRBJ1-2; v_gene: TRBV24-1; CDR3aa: ATSESGTPNYGYT
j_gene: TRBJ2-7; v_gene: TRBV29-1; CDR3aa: SVEDQGGSYEQY
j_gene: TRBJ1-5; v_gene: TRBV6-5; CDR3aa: ASSYDSGGQPQH